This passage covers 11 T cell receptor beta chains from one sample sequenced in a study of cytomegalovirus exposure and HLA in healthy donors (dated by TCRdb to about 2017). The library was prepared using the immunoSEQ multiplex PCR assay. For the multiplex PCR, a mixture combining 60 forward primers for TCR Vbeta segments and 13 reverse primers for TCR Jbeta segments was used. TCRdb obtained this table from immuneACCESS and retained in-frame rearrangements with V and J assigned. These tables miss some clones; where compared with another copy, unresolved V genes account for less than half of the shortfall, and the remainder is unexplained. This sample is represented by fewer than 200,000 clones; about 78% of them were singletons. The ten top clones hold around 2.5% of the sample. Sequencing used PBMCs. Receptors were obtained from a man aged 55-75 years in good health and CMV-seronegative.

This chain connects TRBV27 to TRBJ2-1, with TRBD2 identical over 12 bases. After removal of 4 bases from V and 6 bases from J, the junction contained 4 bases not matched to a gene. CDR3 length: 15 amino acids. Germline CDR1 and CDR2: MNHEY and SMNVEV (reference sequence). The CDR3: CASSSGTSGLNEQFF. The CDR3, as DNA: TGTGCCAGCAGTTCCGGGACTAGCGGGCTCAATGAGCAGTTCTTC.

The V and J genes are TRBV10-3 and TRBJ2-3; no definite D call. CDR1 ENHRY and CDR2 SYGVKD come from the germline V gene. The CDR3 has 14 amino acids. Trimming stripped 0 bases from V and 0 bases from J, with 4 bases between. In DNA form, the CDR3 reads TGTGCCATCAGTGAGTCTACTAGCACAGATACGCAGTATTTT. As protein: CAISESTSTDTQYF.

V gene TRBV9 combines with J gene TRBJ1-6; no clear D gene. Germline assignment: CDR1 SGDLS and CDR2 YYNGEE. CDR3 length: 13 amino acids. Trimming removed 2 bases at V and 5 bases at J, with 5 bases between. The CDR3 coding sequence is TGTGCCAGCAGCGTGGCAGATAATTCACCCCTCCACTTT. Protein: CASSVADNSPLHF.

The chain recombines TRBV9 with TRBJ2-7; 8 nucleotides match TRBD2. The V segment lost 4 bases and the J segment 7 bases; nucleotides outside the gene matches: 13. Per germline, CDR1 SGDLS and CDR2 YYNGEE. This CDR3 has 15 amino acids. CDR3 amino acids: CASSPPQGLVGEQYF. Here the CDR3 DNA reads TGTGCCAGCAGCCCACCCCAGGGACTAGTCGGTGAGCAGTACTTC.

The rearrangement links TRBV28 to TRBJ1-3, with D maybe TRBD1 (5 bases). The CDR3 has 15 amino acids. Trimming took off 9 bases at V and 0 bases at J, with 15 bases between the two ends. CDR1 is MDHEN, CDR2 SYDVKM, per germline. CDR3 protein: CASRSGGYSGNTIYF. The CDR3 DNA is TGTGCCAGTAGGTCCGGGGGGTACTCTGGAAACACCATATATTTT.

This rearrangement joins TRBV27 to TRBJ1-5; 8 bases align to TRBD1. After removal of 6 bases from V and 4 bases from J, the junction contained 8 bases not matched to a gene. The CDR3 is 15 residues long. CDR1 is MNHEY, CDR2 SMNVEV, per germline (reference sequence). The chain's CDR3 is CASRGFTGGNQPQHF. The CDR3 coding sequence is TGTGCCAGCAGAGGTTTCACAGGGGGAAATCAGCCCCAGCATTTT.

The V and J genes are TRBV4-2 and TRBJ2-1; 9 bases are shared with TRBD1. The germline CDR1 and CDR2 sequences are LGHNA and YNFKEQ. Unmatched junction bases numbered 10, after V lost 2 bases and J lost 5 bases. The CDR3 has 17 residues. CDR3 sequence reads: CASSQSPRDRDNNEQFF. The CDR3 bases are TGTGCCAGCAGCCAATCACCCCGGGACAGGGATAACAATGAGCAGTTCTTC.

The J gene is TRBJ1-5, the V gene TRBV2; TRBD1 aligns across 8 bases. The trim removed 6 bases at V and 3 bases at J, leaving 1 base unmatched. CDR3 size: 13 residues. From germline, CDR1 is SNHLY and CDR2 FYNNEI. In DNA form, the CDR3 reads TGTGCCAGCAGGGGACAGGTCAATCAGCCCCAGCATTTT. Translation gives CASRGQVNQPQHF.

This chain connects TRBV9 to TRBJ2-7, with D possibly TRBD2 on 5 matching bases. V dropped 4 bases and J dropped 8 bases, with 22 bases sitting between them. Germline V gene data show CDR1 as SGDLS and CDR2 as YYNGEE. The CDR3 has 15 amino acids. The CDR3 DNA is TGTGCCAGCAGCCCCCGAGGGCAGGCCGGGCTACAGCAGTACTTC. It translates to CASSPRGQAGLQQYF.

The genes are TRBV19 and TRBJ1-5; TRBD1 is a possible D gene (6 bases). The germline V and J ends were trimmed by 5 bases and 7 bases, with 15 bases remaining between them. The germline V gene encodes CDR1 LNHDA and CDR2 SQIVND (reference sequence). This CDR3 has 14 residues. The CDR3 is CASSPGVGGQPQHF. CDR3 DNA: TGTGCCAGTAGTCCAGGGGTAGGAGGACAGCCCCAGCATTTT. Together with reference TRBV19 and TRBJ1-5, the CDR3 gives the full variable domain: DGGITQSPKYLFRKEGQNVTLSCEQNLNHDAMYWYRQDPGQGLRLIYYSQIVNDFQKGDIAEGYSVSREKKESFPLTVTSAQKNPTAFYLCASSPGVGGQPQHFGDGTRLSIL.

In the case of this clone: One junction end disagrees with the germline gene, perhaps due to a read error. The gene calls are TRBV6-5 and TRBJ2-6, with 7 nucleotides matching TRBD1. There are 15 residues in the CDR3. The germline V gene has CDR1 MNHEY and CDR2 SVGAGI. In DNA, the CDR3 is TGTGCCAGCAGCATAACAGGGGACGGGGCCCACGTCCTGACTTTC. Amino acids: CASSITGDGAHVLTF.